This T cell receptor (beta chain) was sequenced in a study of cytomegalovirus exposure and HLA in healthy donors. The table came from immunoSEQ multiplex PCR; TCRdb's copy has only in-frame clones and leaves some out. In the table there are 160,000 or so clones, about 85% of which are singletons. Germline-derived CDR1 and CDR2 are SGHAT and FQNNGV. This CDR3 comprises 15 residues. Trimming shortened V by 0 bases and J by 0 bases, and 6 bases separated the two germline ends. Study-level findings and limits: The tendency of first-cohort TCR clusters to co-occur in the roughly 120 validation repertoires was identified by a subsequent analysis. Cytomegalovirus-associated TCR beta chains were listed, numbering some 150.

To note about this clone: As yet, its antigen is unknown.

Sequencing was carried out using PBMCs. The sequence came from a man aged 25 to 45 in good health and CMV-seropositive. The rearrangement uses TRBV11-2 and TRBJ1-5; D not resolved. The CDR3 nucleotides read TGTGCCAGCAGCTTAGACGGGTATAGCAATCAGCCCCAGCATTTT. It yields the protein CASSLDGYSNQPQHF.